This T cell receptor beta chain was recorded in a study of Graves' ophthalmopathy and Graves' hyperthyroidism. General study results and limits: A 13-signature model separated ophthalmopathy from stable hyperthyroidism, about 90% sensitivity, around 81% specificity. Most expanded thyroid clonotypes above 0.001 frequency also appeared in blood.

RNA transcripts yielded amplified TCR beta CDR3 regions. Scientists carried out first-round RT-PCR using HTBI primers and then a second-round multiplex PCR. From the multiplex PCR reads, TCRdb called clonotypes with MiXCR, one entry per CDR3 protein. The sample consists of about 620,000 distinct CDR3 sequences, about a fifth of them appearing once. Germline CDR1 is MNHNS and CDR2 is SASEGT. V lost 9 bases and J lost 5; bases outside the gene matches: 6. This CDR3 has 12 amino acids. As diagnostic evidence, clinical symptoms, serum thyroxine, TRAb, thyroid ultrasound and orbital computed tomography were relied upon. The authors used Ficoll-Paque density gradient centrifugation to separate PBMCs. The input was around 9 ml of fresh peripheral blood. This clonotype has ten or more counts. Its cognate antigen is unknown.

The sequence derives from a woman aged 18 to 35 with stable Graves' hyperthyroidism. Some clones in this sample may be carry-over from other donors' samples. The specimen sequenced was peripheral blood. The gene calls are TRBV6-1 and TRBJ2-7; the match to TRBD1 covers 8 bases. CDR3 sequence: CASWTGRDEQYF. The CDR3 DNA sequence: TGTGCCAGTTGGACAGGGAGAGACGAGCAGTACTTC.